This T cell receptor (beta chain) was profiled in a study of T cell changes during pregnancy in multiple sclerosis. The method was immunoSEQ multiplex PCR; TCRdb's version includes in-frame clones alone and lacks a portion of them. The profile covers about 120,000 clones, with over 85% appearing a single time and roughly 6.2% taken by the ten largest. V shed 3 bases and J 4 bases; nucleotides not matched to a gene: 5. The V gene's germline CDR1 is SGHTA and CDR2 FQGTGA. The CDR3 loop spans 15 amino acids. The receptor comes from a female donor with multiple sclerosis, enrolled in a pregnancy study. The material sequenced was peripheral blood, taken before pregnancy. The chain joins TRBV7-3 to TRBJ2-3, with 9 nucleotides matching TRBD2. The CDR3 is CASSFSGRLSDTQYF. The CDR3, as DNA: TGTGCCAGCAGCTTTAGCGGGAGATTGTCAGATACGCAGTATTTT.